The clone carrying this T cell receptor (beta chain) appeared many times. Antigen unknown. TCRdb processed the multiplex PCR reads anew with MiXCR; each CDR3 protein has one entry. The table lists around 190,000 distinct CDR3 sequences, 30% to 35% of them singletons. These data originate in a study of breast tumors, draining lymph nodes, adjacent tissues. Axillary draining lymph nodes of breast cancer patients supplied the node samples. Overall study results and limits: Luminal-like breast cancer showed significantly greater tumor-nontumor repertoire similarity than basal-like breast cancer did. Tumors had less TCR diversity than lymph nodes, more than nontumor tissue. Data only fit, rather than demonstrated, lymph node origin of most tumor T cells. The data were judged consistent with most tumor T cells coming from lymph node and expanding in tumor.

The CDR3 covers 16 residues. CDR1 is SGHRS and CDR2 is YFSETQ in the germline V gene. J lost 3 bases, V lost 0 bases, and 3 bases had no gene match. This TCR came from a female donor with breast cancer. Some clones in this sample may be carry-over from other donors' samples. What was sequenced was axillary lymph node tissue. This chain links TRBV5-1 with TRBJ2-3; the match to TRBD2 covers 11 bases. The CDR3 bases are TGCGCCAGCAGCTTGGCTAGCGGGGGGCGGACAGATACGCAGTATTTT. Protein product: CASSLASGGRTDTQYF.